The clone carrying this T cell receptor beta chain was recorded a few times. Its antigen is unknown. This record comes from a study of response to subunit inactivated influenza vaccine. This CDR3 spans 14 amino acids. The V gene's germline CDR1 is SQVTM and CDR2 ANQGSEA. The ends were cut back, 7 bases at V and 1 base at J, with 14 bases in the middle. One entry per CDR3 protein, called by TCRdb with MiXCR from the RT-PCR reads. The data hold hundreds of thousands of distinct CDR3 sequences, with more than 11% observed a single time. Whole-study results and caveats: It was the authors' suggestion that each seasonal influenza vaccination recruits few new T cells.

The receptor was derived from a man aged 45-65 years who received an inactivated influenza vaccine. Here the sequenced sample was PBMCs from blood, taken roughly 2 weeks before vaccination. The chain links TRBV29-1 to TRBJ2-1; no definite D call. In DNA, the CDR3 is TGCAGCGACCTGACCCTACGGTCCTACAATGAGCAGTTCTTC. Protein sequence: CSDLTLRSYNEQFF.